This section outlines one T cell receptor beta chain sequence together with its context. What it recognizes is unknown. This sample is drawn from a study of T-cell reconstitution after alpha-beta-depleted transplantation in children. Points from the study as a whole: One year after transplant, T-cell counts and diversity came mostly from newly produced T cells. At around two months after transplant, the alpha-beta T cells were reportedly derived from several hundred expanded clones that came from non-depleted graft cells.

Deletions cut 0 bases from V and 7 bases from J, with 8 bases between. CDR1 and CDR2 (germline): SGHDT, YYEEEE. The CDR3 has 13 amino acids. Unique molecular identifiers were incorporated into the prepared TCRbeta library. Each CDR3 protein gets one entry after TCRdb re-called the PCR reads with MiXCR. Of a few hundred thousand distinct CDR3 sequences listed, approximately 30% are singletons. The chain links TRBV5-6 to TRBJ1-5; D is possibly TRBD1 (5 bases). This receptor was obtained from a boy under two years old with Wiskott-Aldrich syndrome, due to receive a stem cell transplant. The specimen was PBMCs, collected before TCRalphabeta/CD19-depleted stem cell transplant. Written as DNA, the CDR3 is TGTGCCAGCAGCTTGGCGGGGGAGCAGCCCCAGCATTTT. Its protein product is CASSLAGEQPQHF.